This TCR beta chain came from a study of blood T cell repertoires in COVID-19. Across the whole study: The samples span acute and convalescent COVID-19 from the United States, Italy and Spain. Sample material is recorded as cDNA or gDNA derived from T cells, B-cell-depleted T cells, or PBMCs.

V was clipped by 3 bases and J by 0 bases, with 14 bases between them. Germline CDR1 reads SGDLS; CDR2 reads YYNGEE. The CDR3 length is 16 residues. Participant age was roughly 18 to 95 years, and participants resided in 20 to 30 US areas. Cohorts were assigned according to the clinical history that participants reported. Measured with immunoSEQ multiplex PCR; TCRdb has only the in-frame clones, and not every one. The table lists roughly 260,000 clones, around 90% of them singletons, with roughly 6.3% in the top ten. Sample: PBMCs or T cells enriched from blood (not recorded which). The sequence was obtained from a woman aged 25 to 39 with acute COVID-19. The V call is TRBV9, the J call TRBJ2-3, with a weak D call TRBD2 (6 bases). The CDR3 nucleotides read TGTGCCAGCAGCGGCACTAGCACCTCTAGCACAGATACGCAGTATTTT. Translation gives CASSGTSTSSTDTQYF.